This TCR beta chain was profiled in a study of beta chain features in type 1 diabetes. Trimming left V 3 bases short and J 3 bases short, with 11 bases between. CDR1 is SGHTA and CDR2 is FQGNSA in the germline V gene. The CDR3 contains 15 residues. Study-wide findings and caveats: TCRB rearrangement may or may not be influenced by HLA type; here this remained unresolved.

This clone came up a few times. The antigen is not known. Reverse transcribing all isolated RNA meant expressed TCRB transcripts were sequenced. Clones were sequenced by immunoSEQ multiplex PCR, and TCRdb holds only the in-frame ones, with some missing. This table holds 970,000 or so clones, under 20% found once. Central memory, naive, regulatory and stem cell-like memory CD4+ cells were sorted by CD45RO/CCR7/CD25/CD127/CD95/CD27. The V and J genes are TRBV7-2 and TRBJ2-2; D might be TRBD2 (5 bases). Sequenced sample: naive CD4+ T cells from blood. This sequence was found in a woman aged 18-35 years in good health. The CDR3 reads CASSLDGLDTGELFF. The CDR3 DNA reads as TGTGCCAGCAGCTTGGACGGACTGGACACCGGGGAGCTGTTTTTT.